The 32 T cell receptor beta chains presented below share a single source sample, sequenced in a study of cytomegalovirus exposure and HLA in healthy donors. This PCR relied on a set of 60 Vbeta primers and 13 Jbeta primers. Generated by immunoSEQ multiplex PCR, the TCRdb table keeps only in-frame clones and is missing some. The sample has 90,000 to 110,000 clones; almost 70% are singletons. The material sequenced was PBMCs. The receptors come from a man aged 30 to 45 in good health and CMV-seronegative.

The rearrangement joins TRBV2 to TRBJ1-1; 7 nucleotides match TRBD1. J was trimmed by 7 bases and V by 6 bases; bases with no gene match: 14. In germline, CDR1 is SNHLY, CDR2 FYNNEI. This CDR3 has 15 residues. In DNA form, the CDR3 reads TGTGCCAGCAGGCCCCAAAAGGGGGCAGGAGGTGAAGCTTTCTTT. Its protein product is CASRPQKGAGGEAFF.

The table lists this clone with a count of one. The J gene is TRBJ1-1, the V gene TRBV18; D perhaps matches TRBD1 (6 bases). This CDR3 spans 16 amino acids. The V and J ends lost 0 bases and 10 bases respectively, with 21 bases between them. Germline lookup yields CDR1 KGHSH and CDR2 LQKENI. DNA for the CDR3: TGTGCCAGCTCACCACCCACAGGGCCTAATTCCGTGGGAGCTTTCTTT. It is translated as CASSPPTGPNSVGAFF.

The chain employs TRBV28 and TRBJ1-4, with TRBD1 matching over 8 bases. Germline CDR1 is MDHEN and CDR2 is SYDVKM. There are 15 residues in the CDR3. The trim removed 3 bases at V and 3 bases at J, leaving 3 bases unmatched. The DNA of the CDR3 is TGTGCCAGCAGTTTTCAGGGGGCCTCTAATGAAAAACTGTTTTTT. Translation gives CASSFQGASNEKLFF.

This chain joins TRBV28 and TRBJ1-2; the D is unclear. Trimming took 2 bases from V and 7 from J, leaving 11 bases between them. CDR3 size: 13 residues. Germline assignment: CDR1 MDHEN and CDR2 SYDVKM. The CDR3 here is CASSLIRLGGYTF. DNA for the CDR3: TGTGCCAGCAGTTTAATCAGGCTTGGTGGCTACACCTTC.

This rearrangement joins TRBV7-9 to TRBJ2-7; TRBD2 aligns across 14 bases. Germline V CDR1 and CDR2: SEHNR, FQNEAQ (reference sequence). The CDR3 has 18 residues. Trimming took 4 bases from V and 4 from J; bases not matched to a gene: 12. As DNA, the CDR3 is TGTGCCAGCAGCTCGCCCGGGACTAGCGGGAGTCTCGGGTACGAGCAGTACTTC. Protein sequence: CASSSPGTSGSLGYEQYF.

The chain couples TRBV9 to TRBJ2-5; TRBD1 is a possible D gene (5 bases). Trimming pared 0 bases from V and 6 bases from J, leaving 9 bases between. Germline-derived CDR1 and CDR2 are SGDLS and YYNGEE. The CDR3 extends over 13 amino acids. CDR3 sequence: CASSVEMGQTQYF. The CDR3 nucleotides are TGTGCCAGCAGCGTAGAAATGGGGCAGACCCAGTACTTC.

The chain uses TRBV4-3 and TRBJ2-3; D is uncertain. This CDR3 contains 16 residues. In germline, CDR1 is LGHNA, CDR2 YSLEER. V lost 0 bases, J lost 3 bases, and 13 bases lay in between. CDR3 in amino acids: CASSQENDFRTDTQYF. The CDR3 region has the DNA TGCGCCAGCAGCCAAGAGAATGACTTTAGGACAGATACGCAGTATTTT.

The V call is TRBV5-4, the J call TRBJ1-1, with 7 bases aligning to TRBD1. The CDR3 is 14 amino acids. The V segment lost 0 bases and the J segment 6 bases; nucleotides outside the gene matches: 5. Germline V gene data show CDR1 as SGHNT and CDR2 as YYREEE (reference sequence). The CDR3 sequence is CASSLERGRAEAFF. CDR3 bases: TGTGCCAGCAGCTTGGAGAGGGGGCGGGCTGAAGCTTTCTTT.

The rearrangement links TRBV7-2 to TRBJ2-7; D perhaps matches TRBD2 (6 bases). The CDR3 contains 13 residues. Looked up from germline, CDR1 is SGHTA and CDR2 is FQGNSA. V gave up 5 bases and J gave up 7 bases, with 15 bases separating them. The CDR3 loop is CASSRRGNGEQYF. CDR3 in DNA: TGTGCCAGCAGCCGACGGGGGAACGGAGAGCAGTACTTC. The complete variable domain, with remaining parts taken from reference TRBV7-2 and TRBJ2-7, reads GAGVSQSPSNKVTEKGKDVELRCDPISGHTALYWYRQSLGQGLEFLIYFQGNSAPDKSGLPSDRFSAERTGGSVSTLTIQRTQQEDSAVYLCASSRRGNGEQYFGPGTRLTVT.

The chain is built from TRBV9 and TRBJ1-1; tentatively, D is TRBD1 (5 bases). CDR1 is SGDLS and CDR2 is YYNGEE in the germline V gene. V was pared by 0 bases and J by 5 bases, with 8 bases between. This CDR3 contains 13 residues. The CDR3 is CASSVGGRTEAFF. The CDR3 DNA sequence: TGTGCCAGCAGCGTAGGGGGGAGGACTGAAGCTTTCTTT. The whole variable domain, remainder taken from reference TRBV9 and TRBJ1-1, is DSGVTQTPKHLITATGQRVTLRCSPRSGDLSVYWYQQSLDQGLQFLIQYYNGEERAKGNILERFSAQQFPDLHSELNLSSLELGDSALYFCASSVGGRTEAFFGQGTRLTVV.

This clone was detected once. In DNA form, the CDR3 reads TGTGCCAGCTCACCACCCGGACAGAAAAATCAGCCCCAGCATTTT. It codes for CASSPPGQKNQPQHF. J is TRBJ1-5 and V is TRBV18, with D possibly matching TRBD1 (6 bases). Germline CDR1 is KGHSH and CDR2 is LQKENI. Trimming cost V 0 bases and J 4 bases, with 10 bases left between them. This CDR3 has 15 amino acids.

This clone has a single count. The CDR3 region is CASSQQGARNTEAFF. The CDR3 coding sequence is TGTGCCAGCAGCCAACAGGGGGCTAGGAACACTGAAGCTTTCTTT. This rearrangement joins TRBV4-2 to TRBJ1-1; 8 positions match TRBD1. CDR3 length equals 15 residues. CDR1 and CDR2 (germline): LGHNA, YNFKEQ. The junction had 3 bases not matched to a gene; V was cut back by 2 bases and J by 1 base.

A single count supports this clone. The chain carries TRBV13 and TRBJ2-3; possibly TRBD1 for D (6 bases). Trimming removed 4 bases at V and 3 bases at J, with 17 bases between. This CDR3 is 16 amino acids long. From germline, CDR1 is PRHDT and CDR2 FYEKMQ (reference sequence). DNA of the CDR3: TGTGCCAGCAGCTCCAGAAACAGGGTAGGGACAGATACGCAGTATTTT. This sequence encodes CASSSRNRVGTDTQYF.

V gene TRBV4-3 combines with J gene TRBJ1-1; a possible D gene is TRBD1 (6 bases). V was clipped by 0 bases and J by 8 bases, with 10 bases between them. CDR1 is LGHNA and CDR2 is YSLEER in the germline V gene. There are 13 residues in the CDR3. The CDR3 sequence: CASSQDPGQEAFF. CDR3 DNA: TGCGCCAGCAGCCAAGATCCGGGACAAGAAGCTTTCTTT.

The DNA for the CDR3 is TGTGCCAGCAGCTTACGGGGACAGCTGAACACTGAAGCTTTCTTT. Amino acid sequence: CASSLRGQLNTEAFF. V gene TRBV11-2 combines with J gene TRBJ1-1; 7 nucleotides match TRBD1. The V gene end was trimmed by 2 bases and the J gene end by 0 bases; junction bases not matched to a gene: 3. Germline loops: CDR1 SGHAT, CDR2 FQNNGV. The CDR3 is 15 amino acids. The complete variable domain, with remaining parts taken from reference TRBV11-2 and TRBJ1-1, reads EAGVAQSPRYKIIEKRQSVAFWCNPISGHATLYWYQQILGQGPKLLIQFQNNGVVDDSQLPKDRFSAERLKGVDSTLKIQPAKLEDSAVYLCASSLRGQLNTEAFFGQGTRLTVV.

There are a few counts of this clone. The chain employs TRBV27 and TRBJ2-3; 7 positions agree with TRBD2. The CDR3 covers 17 residues. Per germline, CDR1 MNHEY and CDR2 SMNVEV (reference sequence). V shed 6 bases and J 0 bases; nucleotides not matched to a gene: 12. CDR3: CASSMGRGVTSTDTQYF. In nucleotides, the CDR3 is TGTGCCAGCAGCATGGGGAGGGGTGTGACTAGCACAGATACGCAGTATTTT.

The CDR3 loop is CASSKALTGWDTEAFF. Written as DNA, the CDR3 is TGTGCCAGCAGCAAAGCGCTTACAGGGTGGGACACTGAAGCTTTCTTT. The V and J genes are TRBV21-1 and TRBJ1-1; the DNA was not compared with TRBD1, the D call given in the table. TRBV21-1 is described as a pseudogene. The CDR3 is made up of 16 amino acids.

This chain joins TRBV5-4 and TRBJ2-6, with TRBD1 matching over 7 bases. There are 16 residues in the CDR3. Trimming removed 4 bases from V and 0 bases from J; junction bases left unmatched: 4. Germline CDR1 is SGHNT and CDR2 is YYREEE (reference sequence). This chain's CDR3 is CASSIGTASGANVLTF. CDR3 DNA sequence: TGTGCCAGCAGCATTGGGACAGCCTCTGGGGCCAACGTCCTGACTTTC.

V usage is TRBV6-1 and J usage is TRBJ1-5; D is possibly TRBD1 (6 bases). Germline lookup yields CDR1 MNHNS and CDR2 SASEGT. This CDR3 is 15 amino acids long. V lost 5 bases and J lost 4, with 15 bases in between. The chain's CDR3 is CASSPRGLTNQPQHF. The DNA for the CDR3 is TGTGCCAGCAGTCCCAGGGGCCTAACTAATCAGCCCCAGCATTTT.

CDR3 protein: CASSPPGTSGSDTQYF. The CDR3 DNA reads TGTGCCAGCAGTCCCCCCGGGACTAGCGGGTCCGATACGCAGTATTTT. The V and J genes are TRBV2 and TRBJ2-3, with 12 positions matching TRBD2. Germline V gene lookup returns CDR1 SNHLY and CDR2 FYNNEI. Losses at the gene ends were 5 bases for V and 6 bases for J; bases not matched to a gene: 9. The CDR3 has 16 amino acids. The full variable domain, in which reference TRBV2 and TRBJ2-3 provide the parts outside the CDR3, is EPEVTQTPSHQVTQMGQEVILRCVPISNHLYFYWYRQILGQKVEFLVSFYNNEISEKSEIFDDQFSVERPDGSNFTLKIRSTKLEDSAMYFCASSPPGTSGSDTQYFGPGTRLTVL.

This clone has more than one count but fewer than ten. J is TRBJ1-4 and V is TRBV2; D ambiguous. The germline gives CDR1 SNHLY, CDR2 FYNNEI. This CDR3 region has 16 residues. Trimming pared 8 bases from V and 0 bases from J, leaving 16 bases between. CDR3 sequence reads: CASVREGWATNEKLFF. The CDR3 coding sequence is TGTGCCAGCGTGAGGGAGGGTTGGGCAACTAATGAAAAACTGTTTTTT.

This clone has more than one count but fewer than ten. The chain uses TRBV6-5 and TRBJ1-3; the D is unclear. Germline values: CDR1 MNHEY, CDR2 SVGAGI. V gave up 0 bases and J gave up 1 base, with 7 bases separating them. The CDR3 loop spans 15 amino acids. The CDR3 loop is CASSYSPVSGNTIYF. CDR3 in DNA: TGTGCCAGCAGTTACTCTCCGGTATCTGGAAACACCATATATTTT.

V and J are TRBV5-1 and TRBJ2-5; TRBD2 is a possible D gene (5 bases). From germline, CDR1 is SGHRS and CDR2 YFSETQ. The CDR3 has 15 residues. V lost 1 base and J 2 bases, leaving 12 bases between the germline ends. The CDR3 loop reads CASSLSLRGQETQYF. In DNA form, the CDR3 reads TGCGCCAGCAGCTTGTCCCTTCGGGGACAAGAGACCCAGTACTTC.

This clone was observed once. CDR3 sequence (DNA): TGTGCCAGCAGCTTAGCCCACACCAGTTCACCCCTCCACTTT. Amino acids: CASSLAHTSSPLHF. V is TRBV11-2 and J is TRBJ1-6; D call uncertain. CDR3 size: 14 residues. Per germline, CDR1 SGHAT and CDR2 FQNNGV. Deletions cut 1 base from V and 9 bases from J, with 10 bases between.

Here the CDR3 reads CASSLSGLTYEQYF. In DNA form, the CDR3 reads TGTGCCAGCAGCTTGTCAGGGTTGACCTACGAGCAGTACTTC. The chain joins TRBV5-6 to TRBJ2-7; D is perhaps TRBD1 (5 bases). Deletions cut 1 base from V and 2 bases from J, with 10 bases between. Germline V lookup: CDR1 SGHDT, CDR2 YYEEEE. CDR3 size: 14 residues.

This clone was detected only once. This chain joins TRBV6-5 and TRBJ1-1; 7 bases are a match to TRBD1. Germline trimming cut 7 bases from V and 4 bases from J; bases unmatched to any gene: 6. Germline CDR1 and CDR2: MNHEY and SVGAGI. This CDR3 is 13 amino acids long. CDR3 nucleotide sequence: TGTGCCAGCACCCGACAGGGAGTCACTGAAGCTTTCTTT. Translation: CASTRQGVTEAFF.

The chain is built from TRBV5-5 and TRBJ2-1; a possible D gene is TRBD2 (6 bases). Trimming left V 2 bases short and J 2 bases short, with 11 bases between. This CDR3 comprises 15 residues. The V gene's germline CDR1 is SGHKS and CDR2 YYEKEE (reference sequence). The DNA for the CDR3 is TGTGCCAGCAGCTTTGGGGGGTCCGCCTACAATGAGCAGTTCTTC. Its protein is CASSFGGSAYNEQFF.

The chain uses TRBV18 and TRBJ1-1; no firm D call. CDR3 size: 13 residues. Germline CDR1 and CDR2: KGHSH and LQKENI. The germline V and J ends were trimmed by 3 bases and 1 base, with 6 bases remaining between them. The CDR3 protein is CASSPTANTEAFF. The CDR3, as DNA: TGTGCCAGCTCACCCACTGCGAACACTGAAGCTTTCTTT.

This chain uses TRBV11-2 with TRBJ2-5; D remains ambiguous. The J call is uncertain, as TRBJ2-7 better fits the DNA end. CDR1 SGHAT and CDR2 FQNNGV come from the germline V gene. The CDR3 contains 14 residues. The CDR3 DNA reads TGTGCCAGCAGCTTAGGGCCGGAGACCTACGAGCAGTACTTC. As protein: CASSLGPETYEQYF.

The rearrangement links TRBV15 to TRBJ2-7; TRBD2 matches 8 bases. The CDR3 is made up of 15 amino acids. Germline CDR1 LNHNV, CDR2 YYDKDF (reference sequence). Germline trimming cut 1 base from V and 6 bases from J; bases unmatched to any gene: 8. CDR3 sequence: CATSRGEGLEFEQYF. In DNA, the CDR3 is TGTGCCACCAGCAGAGGGGAGGGACTAGAATTCGAGCAGTACTTC.

The V gene is TRBV27, the J gene TRBJ1-2; TRBD1 is a possible D gene (6 bases). The germline gives CDR1 MNHEY, CDR2 SMNVEV (reference sequence). The germline V and J ends were trimmed by 0 bases and 3 bases, with 23 bases remaining between them. The CDR3 sequence is 19 residues long. The CDR3 sequence: CASSLSPGQRPQGYYGYTF. CDR3 coding DNA: TGTGCCAGCAGTTTATCGCCAGGACAAAGGCCCCAGGGGTACTATGGCTACACCTTC.

In its sample, this clone was seen a few times. The chain employs TRBV6-5 and TRBJ2-5; no definite D call. Deletions cut 0 bases from V and 2 bases from J, with 7 bases between. This CDR3 is 14 amino acids long. The V gene's germline CDR1 is MNHEY and CDR2 SVGAGI. CDR3 amino acids: CASSYSSRQETQYF. CDR3 sequence (DNA): TGTGCCAGCAGTTACTCATCTCGGCAAGAGACCCAGTACTTC.